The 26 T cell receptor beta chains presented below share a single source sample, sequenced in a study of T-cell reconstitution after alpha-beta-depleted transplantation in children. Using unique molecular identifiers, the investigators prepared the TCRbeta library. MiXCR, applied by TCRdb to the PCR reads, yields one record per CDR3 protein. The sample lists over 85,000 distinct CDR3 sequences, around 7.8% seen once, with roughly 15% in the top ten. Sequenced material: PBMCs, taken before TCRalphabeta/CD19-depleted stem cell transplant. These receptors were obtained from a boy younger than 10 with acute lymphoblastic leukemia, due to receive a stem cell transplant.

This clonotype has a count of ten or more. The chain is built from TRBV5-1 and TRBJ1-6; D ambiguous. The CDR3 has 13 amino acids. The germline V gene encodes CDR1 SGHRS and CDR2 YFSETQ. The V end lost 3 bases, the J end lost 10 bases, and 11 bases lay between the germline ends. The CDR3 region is CASSSSEESPLHF. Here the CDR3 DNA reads TGCGCCAGCAGCTCGTCGGAGGAGTCACCCCTCCACTTT. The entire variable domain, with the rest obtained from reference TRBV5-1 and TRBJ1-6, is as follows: KAGVTQTPRYLIKTRGQQVTLSCSPISGHRSVSWYQQTPGQGLQFLFEYFSETQRNKGNFPGRFSGRQFSNSRSEMNVSTLELGDSALYLCASSSSEESPLHFGNGTRLTVT.

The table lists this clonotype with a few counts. Here the CDR3 reads CASSESSAYTF. The CDR3 coding sequence is TGTGCCAGCAGTGAAAGCTCGGCCTACACCTTC. V is TRBV2 and J is TRBJ1-2; no reliable D call. The V gene lost 2 bases and the J gene lost 10 bases, with 8 bases spanning the gap. The CDR3 spans 11 residues. Germline V lookup: CDR1 SNHLY, CDR2 FYNNEI.

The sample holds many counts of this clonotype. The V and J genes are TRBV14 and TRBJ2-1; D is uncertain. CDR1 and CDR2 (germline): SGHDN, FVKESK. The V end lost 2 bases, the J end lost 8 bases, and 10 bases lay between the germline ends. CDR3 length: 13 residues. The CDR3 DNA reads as TGTGCCAGCAGCCAACCCGTGTGGCATGAGCAGTTCTTC. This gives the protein CASSQPVWHEQFF. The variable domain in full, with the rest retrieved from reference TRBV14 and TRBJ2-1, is EAGVTQFPSHSVIEKGQTVTLRCDPISGHDNLYWYRRVMGKEIKFLLHFVKESKQDESGMPNNRFLAERTGGTYSTLKVQPAELEDSGVYFCASSQPVWHEQFFGPGTRLTVL.

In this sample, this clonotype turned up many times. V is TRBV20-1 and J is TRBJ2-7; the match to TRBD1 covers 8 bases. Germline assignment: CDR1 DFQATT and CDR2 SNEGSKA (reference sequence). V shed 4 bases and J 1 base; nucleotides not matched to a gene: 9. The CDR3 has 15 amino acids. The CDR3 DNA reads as TGCAGTGCTATTTACGGGACAGGTCATTCCTACGAGCAGTACTTC. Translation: CSAIYGTGHSYEQYF.

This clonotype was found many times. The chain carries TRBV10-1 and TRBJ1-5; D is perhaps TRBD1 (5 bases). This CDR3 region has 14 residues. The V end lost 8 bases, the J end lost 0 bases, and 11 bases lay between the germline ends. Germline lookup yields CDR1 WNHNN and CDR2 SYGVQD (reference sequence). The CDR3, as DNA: TGCGCCAGCTGGGGGGGATATAGCAATCAGCCCCAGCATTTT. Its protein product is CASWGGYSNQPQHF.

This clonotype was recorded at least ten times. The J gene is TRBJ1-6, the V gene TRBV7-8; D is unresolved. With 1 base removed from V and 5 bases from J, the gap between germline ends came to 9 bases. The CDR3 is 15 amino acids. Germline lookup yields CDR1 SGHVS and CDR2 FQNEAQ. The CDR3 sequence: CASSLEIRHNSPLHF. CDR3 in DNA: TGTGCCAGCAGCTTAGAGATCAGGCATAATTCACCCCTCCACTTT.

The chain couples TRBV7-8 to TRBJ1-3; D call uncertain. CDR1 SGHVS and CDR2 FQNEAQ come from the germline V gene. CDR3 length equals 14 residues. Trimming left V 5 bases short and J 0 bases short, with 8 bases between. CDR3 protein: CASSPRSSGNTIYF. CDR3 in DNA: TGTGCCAGCAGCCCCCGGAGCTCTGGAAACACCATATATTTT.

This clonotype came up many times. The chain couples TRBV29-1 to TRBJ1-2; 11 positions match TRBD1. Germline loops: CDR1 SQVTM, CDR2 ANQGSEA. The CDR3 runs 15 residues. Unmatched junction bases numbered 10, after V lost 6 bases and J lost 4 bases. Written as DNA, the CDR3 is TGCAGCGTCCCATGGACAGGGGGCGAGGGCTATGGCTACACCTTC. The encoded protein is CSVPWTGGEGYGYTF.

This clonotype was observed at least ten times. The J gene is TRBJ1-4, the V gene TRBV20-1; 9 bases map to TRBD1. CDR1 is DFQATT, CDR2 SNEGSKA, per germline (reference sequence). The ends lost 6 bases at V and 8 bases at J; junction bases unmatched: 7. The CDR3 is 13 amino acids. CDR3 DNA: TGCAGTGCGCCGGGACAGGGAAGGGAAAAACTGTTTTTT. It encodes CSAPGQGREKLFF.

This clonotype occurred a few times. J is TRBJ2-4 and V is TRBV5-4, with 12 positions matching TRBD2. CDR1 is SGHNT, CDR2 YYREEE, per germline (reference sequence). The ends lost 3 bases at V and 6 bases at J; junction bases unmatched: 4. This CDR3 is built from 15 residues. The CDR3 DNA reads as TGTGCCAGCAGCTCTAGCGGGGGGGGAGGAAACATTCAGTACTTC. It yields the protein CASSSSGGGGNIQYF.

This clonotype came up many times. CDR3 nucleotides: TGTGCCAGCAGTTTAAAGGGCAGGGAGGGTTACGAGCAGTACTTC. Amino acids: CASSLKGREGYEQYF. The chain is built from TRBV27 and TRBJ2-7; 7 bases are shared with TRBD2. J lost 4 bases, V lost 2 bases, and 8 bases had no gene match. The V gene's germline CDR1 is MNHEY and CDR2 SMNVEV (reference sequence). CDR3 length: 15 residues.

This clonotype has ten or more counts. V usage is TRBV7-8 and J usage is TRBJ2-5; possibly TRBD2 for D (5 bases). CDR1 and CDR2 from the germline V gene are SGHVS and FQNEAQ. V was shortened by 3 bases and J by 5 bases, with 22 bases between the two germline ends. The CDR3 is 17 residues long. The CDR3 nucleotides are TGTGCCAGCAGCTTCCAGTTTCGACTATCGGGTGGGGAGACCCAGTACTTC. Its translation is CASSFQFRLSGGETQYF. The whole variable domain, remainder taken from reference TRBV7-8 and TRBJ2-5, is GAGVSQSPRYKVAKRGQDVALRCDPISGHVSLFWYQQALGQGPEFLTYFQNEAQLDKSGLPSDRFFAERPEGSVSTLKIQRTQQEDSAVYLCASSFQFRLSGGETQYFGPGTRLLVL.

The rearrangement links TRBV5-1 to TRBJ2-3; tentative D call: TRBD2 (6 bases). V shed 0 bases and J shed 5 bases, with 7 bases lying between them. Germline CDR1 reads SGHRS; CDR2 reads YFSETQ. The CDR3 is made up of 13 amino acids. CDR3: CASSLVEGDTQYF. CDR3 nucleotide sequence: TGCGCCAGCAGCTTGGTGGAGGGAGATACGCAGTATTTT. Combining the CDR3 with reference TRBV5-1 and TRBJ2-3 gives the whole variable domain KAGVTQTPRYLIKTRGQQVTLSCSPISGHRSVSWYQQTPGQGLQFLFEYFSETQRNKGNFPGRFSGRQFSNSRSEMNVSTLELGDSALYLCASSLVEGDTQYFGPGTRLTVL.

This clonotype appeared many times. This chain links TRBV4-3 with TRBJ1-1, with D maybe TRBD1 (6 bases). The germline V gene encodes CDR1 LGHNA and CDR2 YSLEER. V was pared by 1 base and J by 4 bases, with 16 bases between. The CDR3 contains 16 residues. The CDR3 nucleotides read TGCGCCAGCAGCCAAGGTTCGACAGGCCGGGGCACTGAAGCTTTCTTT. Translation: CASSQGSTGRGTEAFF.

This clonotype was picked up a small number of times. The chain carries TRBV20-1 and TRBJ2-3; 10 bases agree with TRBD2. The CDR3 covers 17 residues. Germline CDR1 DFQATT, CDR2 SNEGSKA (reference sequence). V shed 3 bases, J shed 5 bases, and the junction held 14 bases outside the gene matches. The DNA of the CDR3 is TGCAGTGCTAGGGGCCCTCTTAGCGGGGGGAGGAGAGATACGCAGTATTTT. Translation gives CSARGPLSGGRRDTQYF.

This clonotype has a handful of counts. CDR3 sequence (DNA): TGTGCCAGCAGCCCTATGGGACAGTGGTCCTACGAGCAGTACTTC. This encodes CASSPMGQWSYEQYF. The gene calls are TRBV5-5 and TRBJ2-7; TRBD1 aligns across 7 bases. V shed 4 bases and J 1 base; nucleotides not matched to a gene: 8. Germline V gives CDR1 SGHKS, CDR2 YYEKEE (reference sequence). This CDR3 has 15 residues.

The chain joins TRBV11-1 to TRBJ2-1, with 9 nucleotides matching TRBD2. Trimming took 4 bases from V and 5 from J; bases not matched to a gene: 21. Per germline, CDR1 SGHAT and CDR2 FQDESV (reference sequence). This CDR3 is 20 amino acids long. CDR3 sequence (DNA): TGTGCCAGCAGCTATCCCCCCACACCTACAGCGGGGGGTCTTGACAATGAGCAGTTCTTC. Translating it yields CASSYPPTPTAGGLDNEQFF. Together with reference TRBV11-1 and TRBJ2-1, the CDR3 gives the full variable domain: EAEVAQSPRYKITEKSQAVAFWCDPISGHATLYWYRQILGQGPELLVQFQDESVVDDSQLPKDRFSAERLKGVDSTLKIQPAELGDSAMYLCASSYPPTPTAGGLDNEQFFGPGTRLTVL.

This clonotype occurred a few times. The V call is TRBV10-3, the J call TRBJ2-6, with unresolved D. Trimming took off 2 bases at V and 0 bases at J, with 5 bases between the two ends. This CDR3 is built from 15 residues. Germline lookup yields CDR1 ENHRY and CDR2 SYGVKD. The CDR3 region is CAISEESSGANVLTF. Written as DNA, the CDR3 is TGTGCCATCAGTGAGGAAAGCTCTGGGGCCAACGTCCTGACTTTC.

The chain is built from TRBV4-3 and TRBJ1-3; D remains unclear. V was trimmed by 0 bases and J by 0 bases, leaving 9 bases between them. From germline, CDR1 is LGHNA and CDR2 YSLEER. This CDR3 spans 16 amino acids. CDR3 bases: TGCGCCAGCAGCCAAGAGTTACCTATCTCTGGAAACACCATATATTTT. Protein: CASSQELPISGNTIYF.

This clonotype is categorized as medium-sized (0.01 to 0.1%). CDR3 DNA: TGTGCCAGCAGCATGGAGGGCGAGCAGTACTTC. Residues: CASSMEGEQYF. V usage is TRBV5-6 and J usage is TRBJ2-7, with D possibly matching TRBD2 (6 bases). V was shortened by 4 bases and J by 6 bases, with 8 bases between the two germline ends. Per germline, CDR1 SGHDT and CDR2 YYEEEE. The CDR3 covers 11 residues. Variable domain in full (rest from reference TRBV5-6 and TRBJ2-7): DAGVTQSPTHLIKTRGQQVTLRCSPKSGHDTVSWYQQALGQGPQFIFQYYEEEERQRGNFPDRFSGHQFPNYSSELNVNALLLGDSALYLCASSMEGEQYFGPGTRLTVT.

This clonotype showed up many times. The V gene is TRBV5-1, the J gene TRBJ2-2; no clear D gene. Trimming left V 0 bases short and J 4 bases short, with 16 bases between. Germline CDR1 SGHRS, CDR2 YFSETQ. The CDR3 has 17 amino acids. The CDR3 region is CASSLAGSPGPTGELFF. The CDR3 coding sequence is TGCGCCAGCAGCTTGGCCGGTTCCCCGGGCCCCACCGGGGAGCTGTTTTTT.

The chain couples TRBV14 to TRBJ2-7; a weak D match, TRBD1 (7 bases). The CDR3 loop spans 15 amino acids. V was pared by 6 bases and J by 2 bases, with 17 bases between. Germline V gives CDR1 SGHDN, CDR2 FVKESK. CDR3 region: CASSPQGGPTYEQYF. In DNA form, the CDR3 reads TGTGCCAGCAGTCCCCAGGGGGGCCCCACCTACGAGCAGTACTTC.

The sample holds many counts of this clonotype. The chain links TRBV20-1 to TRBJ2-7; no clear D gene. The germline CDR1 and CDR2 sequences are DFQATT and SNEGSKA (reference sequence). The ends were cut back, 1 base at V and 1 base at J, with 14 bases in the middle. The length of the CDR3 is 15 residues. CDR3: CSARVPNFVSYEQYF. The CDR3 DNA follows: TGCAGTGCTAGAGTCCCGAATTTCGTTTCCTACGAGCAGTACTTC.

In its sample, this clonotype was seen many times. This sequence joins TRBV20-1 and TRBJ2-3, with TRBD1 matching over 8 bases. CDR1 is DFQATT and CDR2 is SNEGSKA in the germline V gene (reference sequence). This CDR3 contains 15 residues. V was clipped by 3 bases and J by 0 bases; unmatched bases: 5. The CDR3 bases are TGCAGTGCTAGCCTCAGGGGGCCTAGCACAGATACGCAGTATTTT. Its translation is CSASLRGPSTDTQYF.

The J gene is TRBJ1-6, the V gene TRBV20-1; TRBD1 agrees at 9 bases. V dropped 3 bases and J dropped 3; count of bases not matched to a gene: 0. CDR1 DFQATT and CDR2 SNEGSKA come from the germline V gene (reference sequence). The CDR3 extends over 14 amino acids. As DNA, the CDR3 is TGCAGTGCTAGGACAGGGGGCTATAATTCACCCCTCCACTTT. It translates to CSARTGGYNSPLHF.

The CDR3 spells CASSSRQSSYNEQFF. In DNA, the CDR3 is TGTGCCAGCAGCTCCCGACAGAGCTCCTACAATGAGCAGTTCTTC. The V and J genes are TRBV11-2 and TRBJ2-1; tentative D call: TRBD1 (5 bases). Trimming stripped 4 bases from V and 0 bases from J, with 10 bases between. The CDR3 spans 15 residues. Germline-derived CDR1 and CDR2 are SGHAT and FQNNGV.